This T cell receptor (beta chain) was found in a study of cytomegalovirus exposure and HLA in healthy donors. Study information: Approximately 83 million unique TCRs from HLA-typed donors were held in an early data release.

PCR amplification relied on 60 Vbeta primers (plus 13 Jbeta primers). Produced via immunoSEQ multiplex PCR; TCRdb's table is partial and in-frame only. The sample lists around 64,000 clones; approximately 92% were seen once. The ends lost 7 bases at V and 0 bases at J; junction bases unmatched: 6. This CDR3 region has 14 residues. The germline V gene encodes CDR1 MNHNS and CDR2 SASEGT. This clonotype originated in a woman younger than 45 in good health and CMV-seropositive. V and J are TRBV6-1 and TRBJ2-7; 7 bases match TRBD2. What was sequenced was PBMCs. The CDR3 here is CASKREGSSYEQYF. The CDR3 DNA follows: TGTGCCAGCAAGCGGGAAGGGAGCTCCTACGAGCAGTACTTC.